The T cell receptor (beta chain) under discussion was sequenced for a study of cytomegalovirus exposure and HLA in healthy donors. PCR used 60 Vbeta primers and 13 Jbeta primers. In the original analysis: Among the unique TCR beta chains that a later analysis counted, some 73 million in all, about 10 million were shared. Repertoires were generated with immunoSEQ multiplex PCR, while TCRdb's copy carries only in-frame clones and drops some. The DNA gave D and trimming, while V, J and clone size come from that table. The sample yields approximately 170,000 clones, about 69% seen once. The CDR3 has 14 amino acids. Germline V gene lookup returns CDR1 MNHEY and CDR2 SMNVEV (reference sequence). Trimming took off 5 bases at V and 8 bases at J, with 18 bases between the two ends.

This receptor was taken from a young man in good health and CMV-seropositive. Sample: PBMCs. The V call is TRBV27, the J call TRBJ1-1; tentatively, D is TRBD1 (6 bases). The CDR3 DNA sequence: TGTGCCAGCAGTGCCATCCCACAGGGCCCCGAAGCTTTCTTT. This gives the protein CASSAIPQGPEAFF.